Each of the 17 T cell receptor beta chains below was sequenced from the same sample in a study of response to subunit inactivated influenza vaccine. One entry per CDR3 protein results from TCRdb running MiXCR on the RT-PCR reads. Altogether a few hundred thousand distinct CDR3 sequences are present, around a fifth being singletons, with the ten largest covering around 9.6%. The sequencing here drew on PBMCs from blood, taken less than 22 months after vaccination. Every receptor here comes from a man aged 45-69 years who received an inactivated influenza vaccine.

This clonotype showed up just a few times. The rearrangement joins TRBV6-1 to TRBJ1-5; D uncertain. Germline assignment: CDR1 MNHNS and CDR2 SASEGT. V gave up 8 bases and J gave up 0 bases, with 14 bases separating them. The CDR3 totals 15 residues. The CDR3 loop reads CASGVSQYSNQPQHF. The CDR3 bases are TGTGCCAGCGGCGTGTCACAATATAGCAATCAGCCCCAGCATTTT.

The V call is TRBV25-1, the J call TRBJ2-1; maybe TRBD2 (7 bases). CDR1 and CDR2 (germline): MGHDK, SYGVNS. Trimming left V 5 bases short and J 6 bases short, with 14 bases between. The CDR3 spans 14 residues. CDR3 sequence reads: CASSIGGGGNEQFF. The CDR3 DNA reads TGTGCCAGCAGTATTGGCGGGGGCGGCAATGAGCAGTTCTTC.

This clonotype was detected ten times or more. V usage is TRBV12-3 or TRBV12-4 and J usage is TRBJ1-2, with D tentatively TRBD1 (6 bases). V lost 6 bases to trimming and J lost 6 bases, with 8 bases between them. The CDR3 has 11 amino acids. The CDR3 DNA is TGTGCCAGCAGGGGGGGGCATGGCTACACCTTC. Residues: CASRGGHGYTF.

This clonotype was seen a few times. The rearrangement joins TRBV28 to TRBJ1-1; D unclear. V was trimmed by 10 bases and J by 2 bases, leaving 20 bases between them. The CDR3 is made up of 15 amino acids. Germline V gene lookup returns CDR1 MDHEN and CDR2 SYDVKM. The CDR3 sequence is CAISKPGRSNTEAFF. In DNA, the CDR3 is TGTGCCATCTCGAAACCGGGCAGAAGCAACACTGAAGCTTTCTTT. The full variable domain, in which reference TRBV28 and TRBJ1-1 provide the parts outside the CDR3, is DVKVTQSSRYLVKRTGEKVFLECVQDMDHENMFWYRQDPGLGLRLIYFSYDVKMKEKGDIPEGYSVSREKKERFSLILESASTNQTSMYLCAISKPGRSNTEAFFGQGTRLTVV.

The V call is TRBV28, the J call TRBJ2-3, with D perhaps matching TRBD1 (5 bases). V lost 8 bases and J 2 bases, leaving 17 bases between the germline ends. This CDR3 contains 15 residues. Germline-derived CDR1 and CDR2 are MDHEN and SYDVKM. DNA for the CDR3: TGTGCCAGCCTCGATAGACAGACGAACACAGATACGCAGTATTTT. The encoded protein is CASLDRQTNTDTQYF. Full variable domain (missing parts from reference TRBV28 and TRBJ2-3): DVKVTQSSRYLVKRTGEKVFLECVQDMDHENMFWYRQDPGLGLRLIYFSYDVKMKEKGDIPEGYSVSREKKERFSLILESASTNQTSMYLCASLDRQTNTDTQYFGPGTRLTVL.

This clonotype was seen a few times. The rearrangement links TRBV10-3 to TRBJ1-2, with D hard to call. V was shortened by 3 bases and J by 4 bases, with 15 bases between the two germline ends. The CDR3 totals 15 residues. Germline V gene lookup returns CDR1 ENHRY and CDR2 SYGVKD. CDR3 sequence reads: CAISDRATVGYGYTF. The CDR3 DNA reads TGTGCCATCAGTGACCGGGCAACAGTGGGCTATGGCTACACCTTC.

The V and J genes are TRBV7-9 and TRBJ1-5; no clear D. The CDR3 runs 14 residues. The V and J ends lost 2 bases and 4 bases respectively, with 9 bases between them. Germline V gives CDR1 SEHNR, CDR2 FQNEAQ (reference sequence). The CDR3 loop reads CASSLTSDNQPQHF. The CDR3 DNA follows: TGTGCCAGCAGCTTAACGTCGGATAATCAGCCCCAGCATTTT. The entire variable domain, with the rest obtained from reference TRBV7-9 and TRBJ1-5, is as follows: DTGVSQNPRHKITKRGQNVTFRCDPISEHNRLYWYRQTLGQGPEFLTYFQNEAQLEKSRLLSDRFSAERPKGSFSTLEIQRTEQGDSAMYLCASSLTSDNQPQHFGDGTRLSIL.

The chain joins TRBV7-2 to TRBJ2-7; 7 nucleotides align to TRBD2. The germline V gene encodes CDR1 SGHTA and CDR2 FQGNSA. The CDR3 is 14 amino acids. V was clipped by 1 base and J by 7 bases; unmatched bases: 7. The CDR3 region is CASSLVFGRNEQYF. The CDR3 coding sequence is TGTGCCAGCAGCTTAGTGTTCGGGAGGAATGAGCAGTACTTC.

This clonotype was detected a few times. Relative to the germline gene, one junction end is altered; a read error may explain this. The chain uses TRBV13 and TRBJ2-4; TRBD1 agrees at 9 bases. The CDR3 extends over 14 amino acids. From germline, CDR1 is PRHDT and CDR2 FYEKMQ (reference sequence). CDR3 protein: CASSFRQGVARSNF. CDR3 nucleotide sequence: TGTGCCAGCAGCTTCAGACAGGGGGTCGCCCGTTCGAACTTC. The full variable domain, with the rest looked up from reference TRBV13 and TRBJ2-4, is AAGVIQSPRHLIKEKRETATLKCYPIPRHDTVYWYQQGPGQDPQFLISFYEKMQSDKGSIPDRFSAQQFSDYHSELNMSSLELGDSALYFCASSFRQGVARSNFGAGTRLSVL.

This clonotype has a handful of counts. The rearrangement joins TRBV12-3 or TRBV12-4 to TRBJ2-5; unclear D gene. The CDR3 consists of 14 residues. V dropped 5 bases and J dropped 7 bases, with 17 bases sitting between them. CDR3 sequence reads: CASSPLDPGLTQYF. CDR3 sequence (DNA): TGTGCCAGCAGTCCCCTCGACCCAGGATTGACCCAGTACTTC.

The CDR3 here is CASSSWTTATTTDTQYF. CDR3 in DNA: TGTGCCAGCAGTTCCTGGACCACCGCGACTACGACAGATACGCAGTATTTT. This chain connects TRBV28 to TRBJ2-3; perhaps TRBD2 as D (5 bases). Germline CDR1 MDHEN, CDR2 SYDVKM. Trimming left V 4 bases short and J 3 bases short, with 20 bases between. CDR3 size: 17 residues.

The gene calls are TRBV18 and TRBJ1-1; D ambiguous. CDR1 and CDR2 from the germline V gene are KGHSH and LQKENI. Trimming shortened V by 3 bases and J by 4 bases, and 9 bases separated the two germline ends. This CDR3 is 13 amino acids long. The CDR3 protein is CASSPAPLTEAFF. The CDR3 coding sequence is TGTGCCAGCTCACCCGCCCCCCTCACTGAAGCTTTCTTT.

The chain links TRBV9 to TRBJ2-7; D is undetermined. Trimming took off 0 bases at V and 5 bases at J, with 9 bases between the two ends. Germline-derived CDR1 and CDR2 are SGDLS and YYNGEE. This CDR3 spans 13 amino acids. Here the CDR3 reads CASSVVPFDEQYF. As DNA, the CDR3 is TGTGCCAGCAGCGTAGTGCCCTTCGACGAGCAGTACTTC. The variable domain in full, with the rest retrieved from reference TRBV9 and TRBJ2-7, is DSGVTQTPKHLITATGQRVTLRCSPRSGDLSVYWYQQSLDQGLQFLIQYYNGEERAKGNILERFSAQQFPDLHSELNLSSLELGDSALYFCASSVVPFDEQYFGPGTRLTVT.

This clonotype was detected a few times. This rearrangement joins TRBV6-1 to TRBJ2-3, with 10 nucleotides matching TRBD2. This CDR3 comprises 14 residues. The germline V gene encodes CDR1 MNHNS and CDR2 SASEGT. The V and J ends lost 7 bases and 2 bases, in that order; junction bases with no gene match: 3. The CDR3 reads CASKLAGITDTQYF. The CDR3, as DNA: TGTGCCAGCAAACTAGCGGGGATCACAGATACGCAGTATTTT.

The CDR3 DNA sequence: TGTGCCAGCAGCTTAAGGCTGTACACGAACACCGGGGAGCTGTTTTTT. It encodes CASSLRLYTNTGELFF. J is TRBJ2-2 and V is TRBV14, with D hard to call. The CDR3 runs to 16 residues. From germline, CDR1 is SGHDN and CDR2 FVKESK. The V end was cut by 5 bases, the J end by 0 bases, with 13 bases between.

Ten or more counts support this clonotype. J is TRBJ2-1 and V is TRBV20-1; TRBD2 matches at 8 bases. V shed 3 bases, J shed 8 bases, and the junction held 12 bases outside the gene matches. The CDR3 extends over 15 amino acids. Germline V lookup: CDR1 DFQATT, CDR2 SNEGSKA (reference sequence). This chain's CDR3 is CSARSVTGGYDEQFF. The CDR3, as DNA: TGCAGTGCTAGGAGCGTCACGGGAGGGTACGATGAGCAGTTCTTC.

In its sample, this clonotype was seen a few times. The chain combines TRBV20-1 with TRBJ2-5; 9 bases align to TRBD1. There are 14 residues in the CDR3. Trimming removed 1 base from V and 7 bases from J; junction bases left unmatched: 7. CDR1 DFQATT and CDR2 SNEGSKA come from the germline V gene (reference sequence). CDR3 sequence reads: CSARGGQGKGTQYF. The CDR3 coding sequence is TGCAGTGCTAGAGGGGGACAGGGTAAAGGGACCCAGTACTTC.